Listed below are T cell receptor beta chains from one sample, sequenced in a study of blood T cell repertoires in COVID-19. Using immunoSEQ multiplex PCR, the repertoire was profiled, and TCRdb retains in-frame clones only, with some absent. The sample carries around 230,000 clones, around 88% recorded once. The sample was PBMCs or T cells enriched from blood (not recorded which). These receptors were taken from a woman aged 40 to 50 with acute COVID-19. The conserved cysteine and the conserved F or W are not part of the CDR3 here. The order of the fields is V gene, J gene, CDR3 protein.

>TRBV6-4|TRBJ2-3
ASSERDSTDTQY
>TRBV7-9|TRBJ1-3
ASSPAGNTIY
>TRBV13|TRBJ1-1
ASSIRGTEAF
>TRBV30|TRBJ1-1
AWSGTGTPEAF
>TRBV7-6|TRBJ1-1
ASSGSTGLVNTEAF
>TRBV2|TRBJ1-4
ASSGRSGEKLF
>TRBV24-1|TRBJ2-3
ATSGTGDFIGNTQY
>TRBV2|TRBJ2-7
ASCLEQGAYEQY
>TRBV7-6|TRBJ2-1
ASSYRGLDNEQF
>TRBV7-8|TRBJ2-3
ASIGLAGGGSTDTQY
>TRBV19|TRBJ2-1
ASSIKGGGEQF
>TRBV5-1|TRBJ1-2
ASSGDRPYGYT
>TRBV4-3|TRBJ1-2
ASSQDTRGLGGYT
>TRBV9|TRBJ1-1
ASSSAGGNTEAF
>TRBV19|TRBJ2-2
ASSRGGTSTGELF
>TRBV11-2|TRBJ1-2
ASSPRTGLGYGYT
>TRBV5-1|TRBJ2-2
ASSSVVSDTGELF
>TRBV11-3|TRBJ2-3
ASSFLVEVEGTDTQY
>TRBV27|TRBJ2-7
ASSGTGGHEQY
>TRBV27|TRBJ2-5
ASSSAVGWETQY
>TRBV18|TRBJ1-1
ASSPAAGDTEAF
>TRBV7-2|TRBJ1-5
ASSSQGSSNQPQH